The clone carrying this TCR beta chain was seen more than once but under ten times. What it binds is unknown. Libraries of TCR beta came from quantitative 5'-RACE with molecular barcodes. From the 5' RACE reads, TCRdb called clonotypes with MiXCR, one entry per CDR3 protein. Of 150,000 to 200,000 distinct CDR3 sequences in the sample, about 16% are singletons; the top ten hold about 8%. The sample is drawn from a study of CD8 T cells in ankylosing spondylitis. Whole-study findings and limits: As reported, disease-linked clones showed significant enrichment in matched ankylosing spondylitis synovial fluid.

The CDR3 has 14 residues. Germline CDR1 reads MNHEY; CDR2 reads SVGEGT. J gave up 5 bases and V 5 bases, and 4 bases lay outside the gene matches. The sample was blood, either unsorted or a sorted T cell fraction (not recorded which). The chain carries TRBV6-2 or TRBV6-3 and TRBJ2-4; 9 nucleotides agree with TRBD1. The TCR originated in a male donor with ankylosing spondylitis or in good health (not recorded which). The CDR3 here is CASSRTGAENIQYF. The CDR3 DNA reads TGTGCCAGCAGTCGGACAGGGGCGGAAAACATTCAGTACTTC.